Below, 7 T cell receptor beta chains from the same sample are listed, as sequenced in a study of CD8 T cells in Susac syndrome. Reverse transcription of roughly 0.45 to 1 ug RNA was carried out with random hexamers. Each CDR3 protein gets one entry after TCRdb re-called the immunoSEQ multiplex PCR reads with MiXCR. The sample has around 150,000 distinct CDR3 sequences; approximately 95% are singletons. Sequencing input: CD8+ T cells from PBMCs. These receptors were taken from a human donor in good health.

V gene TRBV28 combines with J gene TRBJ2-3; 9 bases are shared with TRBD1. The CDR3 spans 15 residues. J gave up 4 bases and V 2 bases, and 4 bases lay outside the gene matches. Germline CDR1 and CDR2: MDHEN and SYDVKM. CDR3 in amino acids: CASSLGDRGSDTQYF. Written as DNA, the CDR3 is TGTGCCAGCAGTTTAGGTGACAGGGGGTCAGATACGCAGTATTTT.

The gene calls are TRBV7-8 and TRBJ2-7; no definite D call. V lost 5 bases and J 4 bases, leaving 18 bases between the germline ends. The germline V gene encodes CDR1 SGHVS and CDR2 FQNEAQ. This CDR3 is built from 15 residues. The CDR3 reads CASSALSGPRYEQYF. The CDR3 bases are TGTGCCAGCAGCGCCCTCTCCGGGCCCCGGTACGAGCAGTACTTC.

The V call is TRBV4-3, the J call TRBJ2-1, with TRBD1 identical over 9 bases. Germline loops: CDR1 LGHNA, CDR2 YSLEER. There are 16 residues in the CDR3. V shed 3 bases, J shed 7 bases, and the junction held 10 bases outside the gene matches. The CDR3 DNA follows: TGCGCCAGCAGCCAGATACAGGGGGCGGTGAGGAATGAGCAGTTCTTC. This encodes CASSQIQGAVRNEQFF.

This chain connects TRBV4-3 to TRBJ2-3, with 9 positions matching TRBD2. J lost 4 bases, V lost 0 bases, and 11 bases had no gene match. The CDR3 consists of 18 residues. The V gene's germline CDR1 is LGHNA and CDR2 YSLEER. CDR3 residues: CASSQEWVRGRAPDTQYF. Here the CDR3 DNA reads TGCGCCAGCAGCCAAGAGTGGGTTCGCGGGAGGGCCCCAGATACGCAGTATTTT.

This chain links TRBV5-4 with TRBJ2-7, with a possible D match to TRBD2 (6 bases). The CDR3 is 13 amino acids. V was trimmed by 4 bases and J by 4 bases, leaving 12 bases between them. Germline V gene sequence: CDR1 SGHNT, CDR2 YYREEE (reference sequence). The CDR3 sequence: CASSQTSNYEQYF. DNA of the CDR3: TGTGCCAGCAGCCAAACTAGCAATTACGAGCAGTACTTC.

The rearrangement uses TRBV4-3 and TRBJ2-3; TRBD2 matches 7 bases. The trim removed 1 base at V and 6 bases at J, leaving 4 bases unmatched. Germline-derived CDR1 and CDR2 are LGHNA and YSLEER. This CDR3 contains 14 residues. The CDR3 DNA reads TGCGCCAGCAGCCAAGGGACTAGTGCGGATACGCAGTATTTT. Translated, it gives CASSQGTSADTQYF.

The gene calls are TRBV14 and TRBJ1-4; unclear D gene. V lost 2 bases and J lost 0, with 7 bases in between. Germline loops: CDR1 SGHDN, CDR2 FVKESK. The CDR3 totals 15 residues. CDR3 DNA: TGTGCCAGCAGCCAACAGCACGCAACTAATGAAAAACTGTTTTTT. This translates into CASSQQHATNEKLFF.